This TCR beta chain was observed in a study of control samples from healthy donors and cancer patients. The CDR3 has 14 amino acids. From germline, CDR1 is MNHEY and CDR2 SVGEGT. Trimming shortened V by 2 bases and J by 5 bases, and 9 bases separated the two germline ends. The data were produced by immunoSEQ multiplex PCR, yet TCRdb's version contains in-frame clones alone and is incomplete. This table has about 150,000 clones, approximately 94% appearing once. The gene calls are TRBV6-2 or TRBV6-3 and TRBJ1-4; unclear D gene. This clonotype was sampled from a middle-aged man in good health. Source material: blood. The CDR3: CASSYVPLNEKLFF. CDR3 nucleotides: TGTGCCAGCAGTTACGTTCCGCTAAATGAAAAACTGTTTTTT.